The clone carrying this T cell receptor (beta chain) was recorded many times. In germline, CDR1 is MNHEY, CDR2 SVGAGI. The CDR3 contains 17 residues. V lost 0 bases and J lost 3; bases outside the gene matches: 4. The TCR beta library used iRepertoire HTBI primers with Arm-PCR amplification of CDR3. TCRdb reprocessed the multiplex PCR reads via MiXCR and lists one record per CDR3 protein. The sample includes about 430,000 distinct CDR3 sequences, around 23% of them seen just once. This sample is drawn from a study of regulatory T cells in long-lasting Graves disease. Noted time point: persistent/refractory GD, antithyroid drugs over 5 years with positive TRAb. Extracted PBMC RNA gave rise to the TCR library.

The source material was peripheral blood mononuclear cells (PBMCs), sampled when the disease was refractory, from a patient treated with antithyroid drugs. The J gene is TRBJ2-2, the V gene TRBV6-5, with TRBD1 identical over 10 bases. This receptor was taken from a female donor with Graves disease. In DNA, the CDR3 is TGTGCCAGCAGTTACTCCCTCGGGACAGGGGACACCGGGGAGCTGTTTTTT. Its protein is CASSYSLGTGDTGELFF.